The next 16 T cell receptor beta chains were all read from a single sample in a study of shared clonotypes between healthy human individuals. Profiling relied on immunoSEQ multiplex PCR, and the TCRdb table lists in-frame clones only, not all of them. Of about 2.3 million clones listed, approximately 93% are singletons. The sequencing sample was made of naive CD4+ T cells from PBMCs. Subset defined: CD45RA+ positively selected. All receptors derive from a man younger than 35 in good health. Some clones in this sample may be carry-over from other donors' samples.

The chain links TRBV6-6 to TRBJ1-2; the match to TRBD1 covers 7 bases. J lost 3 bases, V lost 6 bases, and 4 bases had no gene match. Germline V CDR1 and CDR2: MNHNY, SVGAGI (reference sequence). The CDR3 contains 13 residues. For the CDR3, the DNA is TGTGCCAGCAGCGGGACAGCTTACTATGGCTACACCTTC. It specifies CASSGTAYYGYTF.

This sequence joins TRBV28 and TRBJ1-1, with D hard to call. Germline V gene lookup returns CDR1 MDHEN and CDR2 SYDVKM. The CDR3 contains 13 residues. V lost 8 bases and J 2 bases, leaving 12 bases between the germline ends. This chain's CDR3 is CASYSFLNTEAFF. The DNA for the CDR3 is TGTGCCAGCTACTCTTTTCTAAACACTGAAGCTTTCTTT.

CDR3 sequence: CASSRDTGYTF. The CDR3 coding sequence is TGCGCCAGCAGTCGGGACACTGGCTACACCTTC. The rearrangement joins TRBV4-1 to TRBJ1-2; possibly TRBD1 for D (6 bases). Germline values: CDR1 MGHRA, CDR2 YSYEKL. This CDR3 contains 11 residues. The ends were cut back, 6 bases at V and 7 bases at J, with 9 bases in the middle.

This chain connects TRBV5-4 to TRBJ2-7; a weak D match, TRBD1 (6 bases). With 1 base removed from V and 1 base from J, the gap between germline ends came to 12 bases. The germline V gene encodes CDR1 SGHNT and CDR2 YYREEE (reference sequence). The CDR3 runs 15 residues. CDR3 amino acids: CASSLRAGASYEQYF. The CDR3 DNA reads as TGTGCCAGCAGCTTGCGTGCAGGGGCGTCCTACGAGCAGTACTTC.

This chain uses TRBV29-1 with TRBJ2-3, with D maybe TRBD2 (6 bases). The CDR3 extends over 12 amino acids. The germline CDR1 and CDR2 sequences are SQVTM and ANQGSEA. Trimming left V 6 bases short and J 6 bases short, with 13 bases between. In nucleotides, the CDR3 is TGCAGCGTCGGAGCGGAGGGGGATACGCAGTATTTT. Its protein product is CSVGAEGDTQYF.

The CDR3: CSVDDLDRNGYTF. Here the CDR3 DNA reads TGCAGCGTTGATGACTTGGACCGGAATGGCTACACCTTC. The chain employs TRBV29-1 and TRBJ1-2, with D unresolved. The CDR3 has 13 residues. The V and J ends lost 3 bases and 6 bases respectively, with 14 bases between them. Germline V gene data show CDR1 as SQVTM and CDR2 as ANQGSEA.

The chain joins TRBV4-2 to TRBJ1-5, with D unclear. This CDR3 spans 16 amino acids. Per the germline V gene, CDR1 is LGHNA and CDR2 is YNFKEQ. V lost 2 bases and J lost 7, with 18 bases in between. CDR3 DNA sequence: TGTGCCAGCAGCCAACACCGGGCCACCGACCCCCAGCCCCAGCATTTT. The encoded protein is CASSQHRATDPQPQHF.

The CDR3 bases are TGTGCCAGCAGCTCCCAGGGGGCCCCTAATGAAAAACTGTTTTTT. The encoded protein is CASSSQGAPNEKLFF. The chain is built from TRBV5-4 and TRBJ1-4; 8 bases align to TRBD1. The trim removed 3 bases at V and 3 bases at J, leaving 4 bases unmatched. The CDR3 runs 15 residues. CDR1 is SGHNT, CDR2 YYREEE, per germline (reference sequence). Drawing the rest from reference TRBV5-4 and TRBJ1-4, the complete variable domain is ETGVTQSPTHLIKTRGQQVTLRCSSQSGHNTVSWYQQALGQGPQFIFQYYREEENGRGNFPPRFSGLQFPNYSSELNVNALELDDSALYLCASSSQGAPNEKLFFGSGTQLSVL.

The chain carries TRBV5-1 and TRBJ2-1; D not resolved. Germline CDR1 reads SGHRS; CDR2 reads YFSETQ. Trimming pared 0 bases from V and 5 bases from J, leaving 12 bases between. The CDR3 sequence is 15 residues long. CDR3 protein: CASSLALTPDNEQFF. In DNA, the CDR3 is TGCGCCAGCAGCTTGGCCCTGACTCCCGACAATGAGCAGTTCTTC.

The V and J genes are TRBV28 and TRBJ1-2, with TRBD1 matching 7 bases. The CDR3 covers 15 residues. Trimming took 7 bases from V and 8 from J; bases not matched to a gene: 16. In germline, CDR1 is MDHEN, CDR2 SYDVKM. CDR3 protein: CASNEWDSPTRGYTF. The CDR3 nucleotides read TGTGCCAGCAACGAATGGGACAGTCCCACGAGGGGCTACACCTTC.

This rearrangement joins TRBV13 to TRBJ2-1, with 8 nucleotides matching TRBD1. V was pared by 5 bases and J by 8 bases, with 14 bases of the junction left unmatched. The CDR3 runs to 16 residues. From germline, CDR1 is PRHDT and CDR2 FYEKMQ (reference sequence). CDR3: CASSQGALKYFDEQFF. The CDR3, as DNA: TGTGCCAGCAGCCAGGGGGCACTTAAGTATTTCGATGAGCAGTTCTTC.

The count of this clone is one. This chain uses TRBV28 with TRBJ2-2, with D possibly TRBD2 on 6 matching bases. V was shortened by 2 bases and J by 7 bases, with 14 bases between the two germline ends. The CDR3 totals 15 residues. Looked up from germline, CDR1 is MDHEN and CDR2 is SYDVKM. CDR3 DNA: TGTGCCAGCAGTTTAGGGGGGTTATTCGTCGGGGAGCTGTTTTTT. Translation: CASSLGGLFVGELFF.

This clone was seen only once. The V call is TRBV6-6, the J call TRBJ2-1; no clear D. V lost 5 bases and J 10 bases, leaving 9 bases between the germline ends. The CDR3 runs 11 residues. Germline CDR1 and CDR2: MNHNY and SVGAGI (reference sequence). This CDR3 is CASSIQVEQFF. The CDR3 nucleotides are TGTGCCAGCAGTATCCAGGTGGAGCAGTTCTTC.

The rearrangement joins TRBV29-1 to TRBJ2-5; 9 nucleotides align to TRBD2. Trimming took 4 bases from V and 4 from J; bases not matched to a gene: 13. The CDR3 contains 16 residues. The germline V gene encodes CDR1 SQVTM and CDR2 ANQGSEA. The CDR3 DNA reads as TGCAGCGTTGTCGCGAGAGTCGCTAGCGGGATAGAGACCCAGTACTTC. This sequence encodes CSVVARVASGIETQYF.

The chain employs TRBV10-3 and TRBJ1-2, with unresolved D. Deletions cut 2 bases from V and 8 bases from J, with 9 bases between. CDR1 and CDR2 from the germline V gene are ENHRY and SYGVKD. This CDR3 spans 12 amino acids. The CDR3 protein is CAISEGAGGYTF. The CDR3 DNA reads TGTGCCATCAGTGAGGGCGCCGGAGGCTACACCTTC.

The chain joins TRBV28 to TRBJ2-5; D is undetermined. The tail of the sequence fits TRBJ2-7 better, so the J call may be wrong. Germline V CDR1 and CDR2: MDHEN, SYDVKM. CDR3 length: 14 residues. CDR3 protein: CASHAPGMSYEQYF. DNA for the CDR3: TGTGCCAGCCACGCACCTGGCATGTCCTACGAGCAGTACTTC.